A single T cell receptor (beta chain) is shown here with its context. There are 15 residues in the CDR3. V was trimmed by 2 bases and J by 2 bases, leaving 14 bases between them. CDR1 is SGHKS, CDR2 YYEKEE, per germline (reference sequence). These data are taken from a study of shared clonotypes between healthy human individuals. Using immunoSEQ multiplex PCR, the repertoire was profiled, and TCRdb retains in-frame clones only, with some absent. The sample yields about 1.5 million clones, around 98% seen once. Material for sequencing was naive CD4+ T cells sorted from blood. The subset was: CD45RA+ positively selected. V gene TRBV5-5 combines with J gene TRBJ2-7; the D is unclear. This clonotype originated in a man aged 30 to 45 in good health. The chain's CDR3 is CASSFAANPPYEQYF. The CDR3 DNA reads TGTGCCAGCAGCTTCGCGGCAAACCCTCCCTACGAGCAGTACTTC.